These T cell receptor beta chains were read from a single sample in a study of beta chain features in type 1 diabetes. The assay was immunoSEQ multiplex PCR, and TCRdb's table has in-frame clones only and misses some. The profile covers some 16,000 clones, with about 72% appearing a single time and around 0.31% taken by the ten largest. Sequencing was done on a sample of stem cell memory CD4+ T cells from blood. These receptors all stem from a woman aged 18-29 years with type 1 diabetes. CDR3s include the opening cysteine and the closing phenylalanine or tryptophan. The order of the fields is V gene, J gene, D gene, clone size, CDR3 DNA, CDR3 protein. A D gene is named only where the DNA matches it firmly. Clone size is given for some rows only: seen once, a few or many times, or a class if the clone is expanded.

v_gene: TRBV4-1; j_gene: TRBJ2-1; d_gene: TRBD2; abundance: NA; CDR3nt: TGCGCCAGCAGCCCACGGGAGGCCCTGGGGGATGAGCAGTTCTTC; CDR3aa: CASSPREALGDEQFF
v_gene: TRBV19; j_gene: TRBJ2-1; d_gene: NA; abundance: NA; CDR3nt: TGTGCCAGTAGACCGTTAGCGGCCTCCTACAATGAGCAGTTCTTC; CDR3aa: CASRPLAASYNEQFF
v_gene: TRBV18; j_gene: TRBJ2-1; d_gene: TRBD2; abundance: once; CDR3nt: TGTGCCAGCTCATGGGGGACCGGGACTAGCGGGTACAATGAGCAGTTCTTC; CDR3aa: CASSWGTGTSGYNEQFF
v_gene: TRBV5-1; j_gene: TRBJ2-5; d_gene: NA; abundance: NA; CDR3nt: TGCGCCAGCAGCCCGGCGAGGTTATACAGGGACCGCCAAGAGACCCAGTACTTC; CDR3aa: CASSPARLYRDRQETQYF
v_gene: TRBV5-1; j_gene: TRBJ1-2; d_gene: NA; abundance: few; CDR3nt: TGCGCCAGCAGCTCGTCATCCAGGAAGCTGTATGGCTACACCTTC; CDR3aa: CASSSSSRKLYGYTF
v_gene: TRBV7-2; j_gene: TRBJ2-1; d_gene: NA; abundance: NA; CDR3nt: TGTGCCAGCAGCTTTAGAGTTAATGAGCAGTTCTTC; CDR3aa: CASSFRVNEQFF
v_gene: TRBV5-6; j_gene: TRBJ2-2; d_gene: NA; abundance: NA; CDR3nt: TGTGCCAGCAGCTTGCCAACCCCCCTAGTAACCGGGGAGCTGTTTTTT; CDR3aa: CASSLPTPLVTGELFF
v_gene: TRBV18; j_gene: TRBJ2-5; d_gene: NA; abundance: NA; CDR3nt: TGTGCCAGCTCACCAGGAGGGGTAGAGACCCAGTACTTC; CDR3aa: CASSPGGVETQYF
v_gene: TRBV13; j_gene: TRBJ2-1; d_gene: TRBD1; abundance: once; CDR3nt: TGTGCCAGCAGCTCCTTGGGACAGGGATACAATGAGCAGTTCTTC; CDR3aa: CASSSLGQGYNEQFF
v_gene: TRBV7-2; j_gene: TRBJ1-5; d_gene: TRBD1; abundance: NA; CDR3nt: TGTGCCAGCAGCTCCGGGACAGGGAATCAGCCCCAGCATTTT; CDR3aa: CASSSGTGNQPQHF
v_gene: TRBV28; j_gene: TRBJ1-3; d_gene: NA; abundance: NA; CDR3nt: TGTGCCAGCAGTCCTCTGACAGGTTTTGGAAACACCATATATTTT; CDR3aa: CASSPLTGFGNTIYF
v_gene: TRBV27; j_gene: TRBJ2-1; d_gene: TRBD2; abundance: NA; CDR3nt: TGTGCCAGCAGTTTATCGAGGTGGCTAGCGGAGTACAATGAGCAGTTCTTC; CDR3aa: CASSLSRWLAEYNEQFF
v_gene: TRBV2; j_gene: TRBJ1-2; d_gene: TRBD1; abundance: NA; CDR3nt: TGTGCCAGCAGTCCGAACCCTGGACAGGGCAGCTATGGCTACACCTTC; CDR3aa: CASSPNPGQGSYGYTF
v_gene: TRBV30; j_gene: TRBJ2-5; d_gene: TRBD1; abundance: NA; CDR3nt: TGTGCCTGGGGAGGGACAGGGGGCCGTGAGACCCAGTACTTC; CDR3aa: CAWGGTGGRETQYF
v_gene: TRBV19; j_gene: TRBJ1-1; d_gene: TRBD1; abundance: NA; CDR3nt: TGTGCCAGTAGTGGAAGAACAGGGGTTGATGGCACTGAAGCTTTCTTT; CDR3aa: CASSGRTGVDGTEAFF
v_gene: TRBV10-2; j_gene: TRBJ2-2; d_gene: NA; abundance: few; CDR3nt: TGCGCCAGCAGGCCGGTGGCAGCGTCTTTGACCGGGGAGCTGTTTTTT; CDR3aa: CASRPVAASLTGELFF
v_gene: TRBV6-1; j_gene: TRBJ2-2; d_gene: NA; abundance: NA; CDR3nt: TGTGCCAGCCTCGGGGACGGGGAGCTGTTTTTT; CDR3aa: CASLGDGELFF
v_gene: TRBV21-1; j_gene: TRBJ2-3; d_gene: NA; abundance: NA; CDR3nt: TGTGCCAGCAGCCCAGGCGGGGACTGGCGGCTCACAGATACGCAGTATTTT; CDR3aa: CASSPGGDWRLTDTQYF
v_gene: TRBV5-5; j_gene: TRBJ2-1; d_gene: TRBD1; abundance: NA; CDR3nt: TGTGCCAGCAGCCCAACGGGACAGAGATCCTACAATGAGCAGTTCTTC; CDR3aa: CASSPTGQRSYNEQFF
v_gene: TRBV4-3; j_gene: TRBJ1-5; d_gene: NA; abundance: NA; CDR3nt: TGCGCCAGCAGCCAAGATGCGGGGGATCAGCCCCAGCATTTT; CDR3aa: CASSQDAGDQPQHF
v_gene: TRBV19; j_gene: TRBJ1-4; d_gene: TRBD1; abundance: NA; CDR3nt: TGTGCCAGTAGTATGGGACAGGGTTGGGAAAAACTGTTTTTT; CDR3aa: CASSMGQGWEKLFF
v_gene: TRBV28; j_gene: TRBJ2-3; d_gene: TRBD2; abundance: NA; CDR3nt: TGTGCCAGCAGTTTATGGGGGGGGAATACGCAGTATTTT; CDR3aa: CASSLWGGNTQYF
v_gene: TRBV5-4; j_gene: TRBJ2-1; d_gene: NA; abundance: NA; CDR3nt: TGTGCCAGCACTCCCCGGAGGGGGGGCAATGAGCAGTTCTTC; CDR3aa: CASTPRRGGNEQFF
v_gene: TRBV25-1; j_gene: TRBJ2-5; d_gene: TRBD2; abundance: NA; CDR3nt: TGTGCCAGCAGGACTAGCGGGAGTTCAGAGACCCAGTACTTC; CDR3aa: CASRTSGSSETQYF
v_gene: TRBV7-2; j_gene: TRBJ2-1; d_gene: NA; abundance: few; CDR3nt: TGTGCCAGCAGCTCCGGCGGATGGGAGCAGTTCTTC; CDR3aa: CASSSGGWEQFF
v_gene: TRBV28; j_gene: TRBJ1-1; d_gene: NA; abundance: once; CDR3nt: TGTGCCAGCAGCTTCCCGCGGGCCCCAACCCTAAACACTGAAGCTTTCTTT; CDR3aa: CASSFPRAPTLNTEAFF
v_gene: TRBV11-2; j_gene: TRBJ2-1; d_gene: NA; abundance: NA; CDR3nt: TGTGCCAGCAGCTTAGGTGCGGGCTCCTACAATGAGCAGTTCTTC; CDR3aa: CASSLGAGSYNEQFF
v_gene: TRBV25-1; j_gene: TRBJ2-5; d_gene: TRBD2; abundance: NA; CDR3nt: TGTGCCAGCAGTCCTAGCGGGAGCATGGAATGGGAGACCCAGTACTTC; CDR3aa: CASSPSGSMEWETQYF
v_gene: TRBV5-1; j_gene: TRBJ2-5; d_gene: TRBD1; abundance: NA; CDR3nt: TGCGCCAGCAGTACCACAGGGGGAGAGACCCAGTACTTC; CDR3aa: CASSTTGGETQYF
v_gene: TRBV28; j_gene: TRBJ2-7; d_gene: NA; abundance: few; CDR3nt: TGTGCCAGCAGACCAGGAGGGCCCACGGTCTACGAGCAGTACTTC; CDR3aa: CASRPGGPTVYEQYF
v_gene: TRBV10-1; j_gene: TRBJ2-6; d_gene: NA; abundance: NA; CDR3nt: TGCGCCAGCAGTGCCGGGGCTGGGGCCAACGTCCTGACTTTC; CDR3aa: CASSAGAGANVLTF
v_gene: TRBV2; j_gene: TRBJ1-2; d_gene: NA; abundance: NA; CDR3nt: TGTGCCAGCAGTGAAGGGGGCCAGGGTTTTTCTCCCTTC; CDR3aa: CASSEGGQGFSPF
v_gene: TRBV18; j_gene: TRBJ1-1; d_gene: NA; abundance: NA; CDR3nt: TGTGCCAGCTCACCAAACTCCGGGACGAGTCTGGGCAGCGGGGCTTTCTTT; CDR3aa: CASSPNSGTSLGSGAFF
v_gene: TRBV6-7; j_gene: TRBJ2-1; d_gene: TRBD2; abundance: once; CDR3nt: TGTGCCAGCAGACAGAACCAAATAACGGGAGGTTACAATGAGCAGTTCTTC; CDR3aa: CASRQNQITGGYNEQFF
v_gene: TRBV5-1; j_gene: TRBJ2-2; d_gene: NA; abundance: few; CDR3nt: TGCGCCAGCAGCTGGGCCGGACTCGAGGTTACCGGGGAGCTGTTTTTT; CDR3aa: CASSWAGLEVTGELFF
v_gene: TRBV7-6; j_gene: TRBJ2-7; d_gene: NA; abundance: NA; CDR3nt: TGTGCCAGCAGCTTAACCCCCGTTTCCATCCCCAAACACTCCTACGAGCAGTACTTC; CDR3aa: CASSLTPVSIPKHSYEQYF
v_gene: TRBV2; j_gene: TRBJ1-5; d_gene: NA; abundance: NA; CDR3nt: TGTGCCAGCAACCTCGGGAGGGCTAGCAATCAGCCCCAGCATTTT; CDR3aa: CASNLGRASNQPQHF
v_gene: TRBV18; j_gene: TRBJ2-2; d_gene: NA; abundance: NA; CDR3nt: TGTGCCAGCTCACGTATCTTCGCGGACACCGGGGAGCTGTTTTTT; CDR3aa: CASSRIFADTGELFF